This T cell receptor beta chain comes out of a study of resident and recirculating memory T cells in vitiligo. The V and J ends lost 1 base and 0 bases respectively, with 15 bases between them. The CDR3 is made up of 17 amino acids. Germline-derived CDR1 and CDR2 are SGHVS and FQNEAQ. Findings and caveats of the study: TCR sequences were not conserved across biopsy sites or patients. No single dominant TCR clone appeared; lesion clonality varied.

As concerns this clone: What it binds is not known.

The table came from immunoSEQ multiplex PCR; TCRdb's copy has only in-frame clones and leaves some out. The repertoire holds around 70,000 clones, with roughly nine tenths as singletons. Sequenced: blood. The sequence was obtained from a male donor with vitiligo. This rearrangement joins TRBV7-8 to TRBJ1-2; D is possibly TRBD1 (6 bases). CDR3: CASSLVWDTSANYGYTF. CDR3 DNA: TGTGCCAGCAGCTTAGTTTGGGACACCTCAGCTAACTATGGCTACACCTTC.